These 3 T cell receptor beta chains originate from one sample sequenced in a study of PD-1 blockade in mismatch repair-deficient tumors. The assay was immunoSEQ multiplex PCR, and TCRdb's table has in-frame clones only and misses some. Here the sample spans under 150,000 clones, around 83% being singletons. The sequences come from peripheral blood, collected 44 weeks after starting pembrolizumab. The receptors were gathered from an adult with mismatch repair-deficient cancer.

CDR3 nucleotides: TGTGCCAGCAGCTTATCCGGCGGCTCCTCCGAGACCCAGTACTTC. Translation gives CASSLSGGSSETQYF. This rearrangement joins TRBV7-2 to TRBJ2-5; D gene ambiguous. The CDR3 is made up of 15 amino acids. Trimming removed 2 bases from V and 5 bases from J, with 15 bases in between. Germline assignment: CDR1 SGHTA and CDR2 FQGNSA.

This clone was seen once. The V gene is TRBV10-3, the J gene TRBJ2-7; D tentatively fits TRBD1 or TRBD2 (5 bases each). Germline lookup yields CDR1 ENHRY and CDR2 SYGVKD. V was clipped by 8 bases and J by 5 bases, with 16 bases between them. The CDR3 has 13 amino acids. For the CDR3, the DNA is TGTGCCATCCGGGACGGGACGGTGAACGAGCAGTACTTC. It specifies CAIRDGTVNEQYF.

V is TRBV4-1 and J is TRBJ2-1; D is unclear. Germline V gene data show CDR1 as MGHRA and CDR2 as YSYEKL. V shed 1 base and J shed 1 base, with 2 bases lying between them. The CDR3 runs to 13 residues. CDR3 loop: CASSQVSYNEQFF. The CDR3 coding sequence is TGCGCCAGCAGCCAAGTTTCCTACAATGAGCAGTTCTTC.